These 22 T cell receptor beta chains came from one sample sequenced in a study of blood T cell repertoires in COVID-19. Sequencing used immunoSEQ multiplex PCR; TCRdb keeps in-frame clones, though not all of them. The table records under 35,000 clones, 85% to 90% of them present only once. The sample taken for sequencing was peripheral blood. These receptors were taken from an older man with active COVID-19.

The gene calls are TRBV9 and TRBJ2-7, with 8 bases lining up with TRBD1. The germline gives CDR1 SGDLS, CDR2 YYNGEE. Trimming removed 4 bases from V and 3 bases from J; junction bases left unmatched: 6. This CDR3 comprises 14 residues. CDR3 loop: CASSTGQGGYEQYF. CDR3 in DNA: TGTGCCAGCAGCACAGGACAGGGTGGCTACGAGCAGTACTTC.

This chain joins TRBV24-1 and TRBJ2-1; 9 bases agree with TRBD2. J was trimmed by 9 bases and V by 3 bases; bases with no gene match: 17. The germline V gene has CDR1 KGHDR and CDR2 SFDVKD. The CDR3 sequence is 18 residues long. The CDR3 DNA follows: TGTGCCACCAGTGATCCCTTAGCGGGAGTAGGAAGGATAGGTGAGCAGTTCTTC. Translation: CATSDPLAGVGRIGEQFF.

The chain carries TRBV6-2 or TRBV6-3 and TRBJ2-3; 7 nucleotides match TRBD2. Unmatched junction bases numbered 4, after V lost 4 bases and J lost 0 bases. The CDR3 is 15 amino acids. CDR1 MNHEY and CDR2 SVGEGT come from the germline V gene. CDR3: CASSSAGSSTDTQYF. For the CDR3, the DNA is TGTGCCAGCAGTTCAGCGGGATCCAGCACAGATACGCAGTATTTT.

The CDR3 DNA is TGTGCCAGCAGCTTCGCGGGGGGCTACGAGCAGTACTTC. Amino acid sequence: CASSFAGGYEQYF. This rearrangement joins TRBV7-9 to TRBJ2-7; the match to TRBD2 covers 8 bases. In germline, CDR1 is SEHNR, CDR2 FQNEAQ (reference sequence). This CDR3 region has 13 residues. Germline trimming cut 3 bases from V and 3 bases from J; bases unmatched to any gene: 1.

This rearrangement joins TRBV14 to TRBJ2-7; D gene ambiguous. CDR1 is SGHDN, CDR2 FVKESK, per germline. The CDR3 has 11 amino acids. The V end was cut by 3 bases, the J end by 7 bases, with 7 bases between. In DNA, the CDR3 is TGTGCCAGCAGCCAGGCGAGGGAGCAGTACTTC. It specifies CASSQAREQYF.

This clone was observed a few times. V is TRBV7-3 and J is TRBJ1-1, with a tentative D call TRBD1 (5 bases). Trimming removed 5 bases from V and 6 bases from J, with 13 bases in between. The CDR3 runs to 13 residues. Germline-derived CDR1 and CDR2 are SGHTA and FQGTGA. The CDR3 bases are TGTGCCAGCAGCACTATCGGGGGGGCTGAAGCTTTCTTT. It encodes CASSTIGGAEAFF.

CDR3 sequence (DNA): TGTGCCAGCAGTTACTGGGGCAGGGGTAATCAGCCCCAGCATTTT. Protein sequence: CASSYWGRGNQPQHF. The rearrangement joins TRBV6-2 or TRBV6-3 to TRBJ1-5; D is possibly TRBD1 (6 bases). Germline loops: CDR1 MNHEY, CDR2 SVGEGT. This CDR3 has 15 amino acids. The V end was cut by 1 base, the J end by 4 bases, with 11 bases between.

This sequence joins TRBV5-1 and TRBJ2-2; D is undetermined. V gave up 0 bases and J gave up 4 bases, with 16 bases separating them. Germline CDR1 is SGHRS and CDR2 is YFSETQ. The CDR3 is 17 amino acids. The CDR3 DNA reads TGCGCCAGCAGCTTGGCTGGCTCCCGGTCGGGCACCGGGGAGCTGTTTTTT. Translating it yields CASSLAGSRSGTGELFF. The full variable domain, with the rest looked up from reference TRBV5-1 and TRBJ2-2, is KAGVTQTPRYLIKTRGQQVTLSCSPISGHRSVSWYQQTPGQGLQFLFEYFSETQRNKGNFPGRFSGRQFSNSRSEMNVSTLELGDSALYLCASSLAGSRSGTGELFFGEGSRLTVL.

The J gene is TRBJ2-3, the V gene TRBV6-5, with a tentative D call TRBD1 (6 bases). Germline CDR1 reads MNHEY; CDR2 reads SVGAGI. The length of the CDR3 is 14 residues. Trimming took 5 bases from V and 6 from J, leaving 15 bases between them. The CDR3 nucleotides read TGTGCCAGCAGTCCGGACAGCGATGGGGATACGCAGTATTTT. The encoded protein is CASSPDSDGDTQYF.

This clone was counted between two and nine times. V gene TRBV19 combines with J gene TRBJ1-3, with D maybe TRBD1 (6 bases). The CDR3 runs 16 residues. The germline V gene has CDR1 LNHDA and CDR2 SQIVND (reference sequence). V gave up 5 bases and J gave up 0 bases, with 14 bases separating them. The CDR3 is CASSLRGQSSGNTIYF. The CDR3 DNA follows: TGTGCCAGTAGTCTCCGAGGACAGTCCTCTGGAAACACCATATATTTT.

The CDR3 here is CASSHRQANTEAFF. CDR3 sequence (DNA): TGTGCCAGCAGCCATAGACAGGCGAACACTGAAGCTTTCTTT. The V call is TRBV11-2, the J call TRBJ1-1; D is possibly TRBD1 (6 bases). The CDR3 has 14 residues. CDR1 is SGHAT, CDR2 FQNNGV, per germline. Deletions cut 5 bases from V and 1 base from J, with 11 bases between.

The CDR3 region is CASSPKSSGIIYEQFF. For the CDR3, the DNA is TGCGCCAGCAGCCCCAAGTCAAGCGGGATTATCTATGAGCAGTTCTTC. J is TRBJ2-1 and V is TRBV4-3, with TRBD2 matching 7 bases. CDR1 LGHNA and CDR2 YSLEER come from the germline V gene. This CDR3 region has 16 residues. The junction had 14 bases not matched to a gene; V was cut back by 4 bases and J by 8 bases.

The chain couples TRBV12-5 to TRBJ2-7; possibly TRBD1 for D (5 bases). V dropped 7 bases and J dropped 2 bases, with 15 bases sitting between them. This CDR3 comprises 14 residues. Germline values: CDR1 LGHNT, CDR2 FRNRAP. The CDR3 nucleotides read TGTGCTAGTGCCATGGCAGGGTCCACCTACGAGCAGTACTTC. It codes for CASAMAGSTYEQYF. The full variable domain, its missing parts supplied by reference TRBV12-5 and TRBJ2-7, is DARVTQTPRHKVTEMGQEVTMRCQPILGHNTVFWYRQTMMQGLELLAYFRNRAPLDDSGMPKDRFSAEMPDATLATLKIQPSEPRDSAVYFCASAMAGSTYEQYFGPGTRLTVT.

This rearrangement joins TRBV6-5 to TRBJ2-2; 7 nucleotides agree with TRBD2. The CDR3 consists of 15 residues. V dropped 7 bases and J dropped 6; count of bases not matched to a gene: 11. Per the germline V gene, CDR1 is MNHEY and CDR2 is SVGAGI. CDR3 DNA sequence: TGTGCCAGCAAGGAGGGAGGGCCTAGGGCCGGGGAGCTGTTTTTT. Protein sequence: CASKEGGPRAGELFF.

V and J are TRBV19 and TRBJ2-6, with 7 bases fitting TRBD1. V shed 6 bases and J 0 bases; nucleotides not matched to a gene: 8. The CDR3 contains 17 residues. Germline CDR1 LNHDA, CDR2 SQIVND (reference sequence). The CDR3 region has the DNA TGTGCCAGTAGCCCGACAGGGTACAGCTCTGGGGCCAACGTCCTGACTTTC. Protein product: CASSPTGYSSGANVLTF. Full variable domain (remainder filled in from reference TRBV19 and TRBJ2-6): DGGITQSPKYLFRKEGQNVTLSCEQNLNHDAMYWYRQDPGQGLRLIYYSQIVNDFQKGDIAEGYSVSREKKESFPLTVTSAQKNPTAFYLCASSPTGYSSGANVLTFGAGSRLTVL.

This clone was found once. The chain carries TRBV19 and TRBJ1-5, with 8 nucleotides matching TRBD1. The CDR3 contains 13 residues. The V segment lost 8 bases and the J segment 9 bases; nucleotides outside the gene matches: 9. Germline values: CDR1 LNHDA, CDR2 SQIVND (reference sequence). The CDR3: CASGTGRDTPQHF. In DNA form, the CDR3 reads TGTGCCAGTGGGACAGGACGAGATACGCCCCAGCATTTT.

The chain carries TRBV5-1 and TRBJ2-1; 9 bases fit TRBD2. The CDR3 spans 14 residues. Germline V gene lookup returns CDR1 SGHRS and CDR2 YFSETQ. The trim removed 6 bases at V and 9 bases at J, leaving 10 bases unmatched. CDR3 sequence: CASKSPSGIGEQFF. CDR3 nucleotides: TGCGCCAGCAAATCCCCTAGCGGGATTGGTGAGCAGTTCTTC.

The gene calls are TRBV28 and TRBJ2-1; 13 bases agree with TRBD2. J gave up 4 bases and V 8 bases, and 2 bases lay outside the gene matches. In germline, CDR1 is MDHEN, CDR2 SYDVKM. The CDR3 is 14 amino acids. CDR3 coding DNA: TGTGCCAGCGGGACTAGCGGGATGTACAATGAGCAGTTCTTC. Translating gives CASGTSGMYNEQFF.

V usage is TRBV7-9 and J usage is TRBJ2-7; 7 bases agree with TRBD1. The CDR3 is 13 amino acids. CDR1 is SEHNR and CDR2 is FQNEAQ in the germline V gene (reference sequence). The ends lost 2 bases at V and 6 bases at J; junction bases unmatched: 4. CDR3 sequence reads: CASSLTTGFEQYF. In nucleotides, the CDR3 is TGTGCCAGCAGCTTAACGACAGGGTTCGAGCAGTACTTC.

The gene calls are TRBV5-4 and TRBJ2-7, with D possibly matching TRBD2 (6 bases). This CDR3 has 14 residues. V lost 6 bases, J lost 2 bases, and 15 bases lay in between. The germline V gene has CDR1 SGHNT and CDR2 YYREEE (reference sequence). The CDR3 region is CASKTSGSTYEQYF. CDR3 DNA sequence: TGTGCCAGCAAAACAAGCGGGTCAACCTACGAGCAGTACTTC.

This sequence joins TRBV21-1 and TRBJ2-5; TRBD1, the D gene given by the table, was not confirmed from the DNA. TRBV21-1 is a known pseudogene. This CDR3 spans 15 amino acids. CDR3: CASSKWDREGETQYF. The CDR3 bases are TGTGCCAGCAGCAAGTGGGACAGGGAGGGAGAGACCCAGTACTTC.

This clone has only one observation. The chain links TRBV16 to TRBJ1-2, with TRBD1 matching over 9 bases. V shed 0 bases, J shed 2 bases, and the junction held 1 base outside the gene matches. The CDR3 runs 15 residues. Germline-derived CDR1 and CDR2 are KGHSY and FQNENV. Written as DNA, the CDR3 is TGTGCCAGCAGCCAATCCACAGGGGGCAACTATGGCTACACCTTC. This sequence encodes CASSQSTGGNYGYTF.